One and the same sample provided the 23 T cell receptor beta chains below, sequenced in a study of monozygotic twins with cystic fibrosis. Data came from immunoSEQ multiplex PCR; TCRdb stores just in-frame clones and leaves some out. The table includes 30,000 to 35,000 clones, 66% detected once. Sequencing was carried out using blood. The receptors come from a girl aged 10-17 years with cystic fibrosis.

This clone appeared once. This chain joins TRBV5-1 and TRBJ2-1; D not certain. Germline lookup yields CDR1 SGHRS and CDR2 YFSETQ. The CDR3 is 14 residues long. The V and J ends lost 0 bases and 3 bases respectively, with 7 bases between them. CDR3 sequence: CASSLGRSYNEQFF. In DNA form, the CDR3 reads TGCGCCAGCAGCTTGGGACGCAGCTACAATGAGCAGTTCTTC.

The rearrangement links TRBV15 to TRBJ2-1; 11 bases fit TRBD2. CDR3 length: 17 amino acids. Per germline, CDR1 LNHNV and CDR2 YYDKDF (reference sequence). V lost 1 base and J lost 5; bases outside the gene matches: 7. CDR3 amino acids: CATSRGVAGGRDNEQFF. In nucleotides, the CDR3 is TGTGCCACCAGCAGAGGGGTAGCGGGAGGGCGGGACAATGAGCAGTTCTTC. The variable domain in full, with the rest retrieved from reference TRBV15 and TRBJ2-1, is DAMVIQNPRYQVTQFGKPVTLSCSQTLNHNVMYWYQQKSSQAPKLLFHYYDKDFNNEADTPDNFQSRRPNTSFCFLDIRSPGLGDTAMYLCATSRGVAGGRDNEQFFGPGTRLTVL.

This clone was picked up a small number of times. V usage is TRBV19 and J usage is TRBJ2-1; D is unclear. The CDR3 sequence is 14 residues long. Germline CDR1 LNHDA, CDR2 SQIVND (reference sequence). The V and J ends lost 1 base and 8 bases respectively, with 12 bases between them. The CDR3 nucleotides read TGTGCCAGTAGTATAGGAGCTCTTGTCGATGAGCAGTTCTTC. As protein: CASSIGALVDEQFF. Complete variable domain (other parts from reference TRBV19 and TRBJ2-1): DGGITQSPKYLFRKEGQNVTLSCEQNLNHDAMYWYRQDPGQGLRLIYYSQIVNDFQKGDIAEGYSVSREKKESFPLTVTSAQKNPTAFYLCASSIGALVDEQFFGPGTRLTVL.

The chain joins TRBV5-1 to TRBJ1-4; D remains unclear. The CDR3 has 15 amino acids. Germline V lookup: CDR1 SGHRS, CDR2 YFSETQ. Trimming left V 0 bases short and J 3 bases short, with 9 bases between. The CDR3 loop reads CASSLVGGPNEKLFF. The DNA of the CDR3 is TGCGCCAGCAGCTTGGTGGGAGGTCCTAATGAAAAACTGTTTTTT.

V is TRBV27 and J is TRBJ2-2, with D hard to call. CDR3 length: 12 amino acids. Germline V gene sequence: CDR1 MNHEY, CDR2 SMNVEV (reference sequence). V gave up 3 bases and J gave up 7 bases, with 6 bases separating them. The CDR3 is CASSFGGGELFF. CDR3 nucleotide sequence: TGTGCCAGCAGTTTTGGTGGCGGGGAGCTGTTTTTT.

This chain links TRBV9 with TRBJ1-2; a possible D gene is TRBD1 (5 bases). The V end lost 0 bases, the J end lost 1 base, and 13 bases lay between the germline ends. CDR1 and CDR2 (germline): SGDLS, YYNGEE. CDR3 length: 16 amino acids. The CDR3 DNA reads as TGTGCCAGCAGCGTAGTGGGGCCATCGAATAACTATGGCTACACCTTC. Protein sequence: CASSVVGPSNNYGYTF.

V is TRBV7-2 and J is TRBJ2-7; D might be TRBD1 (5 bases). The germline V gene encodes CDR1 SGHTA and CDR2 FQGNSA. The length of the CDR3 is 14 residues. Trimming removed 2 bases at V and 2 bases at J, with 10 bases between. The CDR3 nucleotides are TGTGCCAGCAGCTTACAGGGTTTTGCCTACGAGCAGTACTTC. Its translation: CASSLQGFAYEQYF.

The chain joins TRBV27 to TRBJ2-1; 11 bases are a match to TRBD1. The germline CDR1 and CDR2 sequences are MNHEY and SMNVEV (reference sequence). CDR3 length: 16 residues. The junction had 12 bases not matched to a gene; V was cut back by 5 bases and J by 9 bases. The CDR3 coding sequence is TGTGCCAGCAGTCCGACGGACAGGGGGCGTTTAAGTGAGCAGTTCTTC. It codes for CASSPTDRGRLSEQFF.

The V gene is TRBV6-4, the J gene TRBJ2-3; a possible D gene is TRBD1 (5 bases). Germline assignment: CDR1 MRHNA and CDR2 SNTAGT. Between the trimmed V and J ends, which lost 6 bases and 5 bases, there was a span of 9 bases. CDR3 length: 12 amino acids. The CDR3 region is CASSRVGDTQYF. The DNA of the CDR3 is TGTGCCAGCAGCAGGGTTGGAGATACGCAGTATTTT.

Here the CDR3 reads CASSIPGPGQPQHF. The CDR3 nucleotides read TGTGCCAGTAGTATCCCAGGACCGGGGCAGCCCCAGCATTTT. V gene TRBV19 combines with J gene TRBJ1-5; no clear D gene. Trimming shortened V by 3 bases and J by 7 bases, and 13 bases separated the two germline ends. The length of the CDR3 is 14 residues. Germline lookup yields CDR1 LNHDA and CDR2 SQIVND (reference sequence).

The V call is TRBV15, the J call TRBJ1-2; D not certain. Germline V CDR1 and CDR2: LNHNV, YYDKDF (reference sequence). V was cut by 3 bases and J by 2 bases, with 19 bases left in between. This CDR3 has 17 amino acids. The CDR3 DNA follows: TGTGCCACCAGCAGCGGCAATACCGATACCCTGAACTATGGCTACACCTTC. It is translated as CATSSGNTDTLNYGYTF.

CDR3 sequence reads: CASSLSTTRSYNEQFF. The CDR3 DNA follows: TGTGCCAGCAGCTTGTCGACTACCCGCTCCTACAATGAGCAGTTCTTC. The gene calls are TRBV5-6 and TRBJ2-1; possibly TRBD2 for D (5 bases). CDR1 and CDR2 from the germline V gene are SGHDT and YYEEEE. V dropped 1 base and J dropped 0 bases, with 11 bases sitting between them. This CDR3 has 16 residues.

The V call is TRBV29-1, the J call TRBJ1-1, with 9 bases that match TRBD1. This CDR3 spans 12 amino acids. The ends lost 3 bases at V and 11 bases at J; junction bases unmatched: 7. Germline V lookup: CDR1 SQVTM, CDR2 ANQGSEA. The CDR3 nucleotides are TGCAGCGTTGACCCACAGGGGGCTGTTGCTTTCTTT. It specifies CSVDPQGAVAFF.

The rearrangement uses TRBV10-3 and TRBJ1-1, with TRBD1 matching over 8 bases. The CDR3 is 16 residues long. CDR1 and CDR2 from the germline V gene are ENHRY and SYGVKD. Losses at the gene ends were 6 bases for V and 5 bases for J; bases not matched to a gene: 14. This CDR3 is CAISPGRQGYGTEAFF. CDR3 nucleotide sequence: TGTGCCATCAGCCCCGGGCGACAGGGGTATGGGACTGAAGCTTTCTTT.

This chain connects TRBV7-2 to TRBJ2-5; the D is unclear. The CDR3 runs to 14 residues. Germline V gene lookup returns CDR1 SGHTA and CDR2 FQGNSA. Trimming cost V 3 bases and J 2 bases, with 10 bases left between them. The CDR3 here is CASSLTRQQETQYF. CDR3 nucleotides: TGTGCCAGCAGCTTGACCAGACAACAAGAGACCCAGTACTTC.

The chain employs TRBV30 and TRBJ2-1; 13 bases are a match to TRBD2. CDR1 GTSNPN and CDR2 SVGIG come from the germline V gene (reference sequence). This CDR3 is built from 18 residues. With 2 bases clipped from V and 4 bases from J, the junction kept 11 bases outside the gene matches. The CDR3 region has the DNA TGTGCCTGGAGTCCTGGACTAGCGGGAGCAGGGTTGTACAATGAGCAGTTCTTC. Protein: CAWSPGLAGAGLYNEQFF.

This clone was detected only a few times. The V call is TRBV7-9, the J call TRBJ2-7, with 7 bases fitting TRBD1. V was clipped by 3 bases and J by 0 bases; unmatched bases: 2. This CDR3 region has 14 residues. From germline, CDR1 is SEHNR and CDR2 FQNEAQ (reference sequence). Here the CDR3 DNA reads TGTGCCAGCAGCTTGACAGGGAGCTCCTACGAGCAGTACTTC. This codes for CASSLTGSSYEQYF.

This clone was observed a single time. This chain connects TRBV10-3 to TRBJ2-7; 10 bases agree with TRBD2. The CDR3 runs 16 residues. V lost 2 bases to trimming and J lost 6 bases; unmatched junction nucleotides: 10. Per the germline V gene, CDR1 is ENHRY and CDR2 is SYGVKD. DNA of the CDR3: TGTGCCATCAGTGAGGGGCTAGCGGGAGATGTTGCCGAGCAGTACTTC. Residues: CAISEGLAGDVAEQYF.

The chain combines TRBV27 with TRBJ2-7, with 9 bases aligning to TRBD1. CDR1 is MNHEY and CDR2 is SMNVEV in the germline V gene (reference sequence). The CDR3 spans 14 residues. V gave up 8 bases and J gave up 4 bases; unmatched junction bases: 9. The CDR3 DNA reads as TGTGCCAGCTCAGAGAACAGGGGGCATTACGAGCAGTACTTC. Its translation is CASSENRGHYEQYF.

This clone was counted a few times. This chain joins TRBV23-1 and TRBJ1-1; the D gene is possibly TRBD1 (5 bases). TRBV23-1 is an ORF, with its function uncertain. V lost 7 bases and J lost 3, with 18 bases in between. The length of the CDR3 is 15 residues. CDR3 loop: CASTDSEGGDTEAFF. Here the CDR3 DNA reads TGCGCCAGCACCGACAGTGAAGGAGGGGACACTGAAGCTTTCTTT.

This clone came up a few times. The rearrangement links TRBV29-1 to TRBJ1-5, with a weak D call TRBD1 (6 bases). V was trimmed by 5 bases and J by 3 bases, leaving 11 bases between them. The CDR3 consists of 13 residues. The germline gives CDR1 SQVTM, CDR2 ANQGSEA. The DNA of the CDR3 is TGCAGCGTTCGAGGACAGTACAATCAGCCCCAGCATTTT. The encoded protein is CSVRGQYNQPQHF. Based on the CDR3 plus reference TRBV29-1 and TRBJ1-5, the full variable domain is SAVISQKPSRDICQRGTSLTIQCQVDSQVTMMFWYRQQPGQSLTLIATANQGSEATYESGFVIDKFPISRPNLTFSTLTVSNMSPEDSSIYLCSVRGQYNQPQHFGDGTRLSIL.

The chain uses TRBV28 and TRBJ2-7, with D possibly TRBD2 on 6 matching bases. The CDR3 covers 14 residues. The V and J ends lost 6 bases and 5 bases respectively, with 17 bases between them. From germline, CDR1 is MDHEN and CDR2 SYDVKM. The CDR3: CASRELGRGHEQYF. The CDR3 coding sequence is TGTGCCAGCAGAGAGCTCGGGAGAGGACACGAGCAGTACTTC.

The CDR3 reads CASSGREGATFSTDTQYF. The DNA of the CDR3 is TGTGCCAGCAGCGGGAGGGAGGGGGCGACGTTTTCCACAGATACGCAGTATTTT. The chain uses TRBV9 and TRBJ2-3; either TRBD1 or TRBD2 may supply D (7 bases each). CDR1 and CDR2 (germline): SGDLS, YYNGEE. Trimming cost V 3 bases and J 2 bases, with 22 bases left between them. The CDR3 length is 18 residues.